The 24 T cell receptor beta chains reported below all come from one sample, sequenced in a study of blood T cell repertoires in COVID-19. Sequencing used immunoSEQ multiplex PCR; TCRdb keeps in-frame clones, though not all of them. The repertoire holds just over 650,000 clones, with 80% to 90% as singletons. Sequenced material: peripheral blood. The receptors were gathered from a young woman with acute or convalescent COVID-19.

This chain uses TRBV19 with TRBJ1-6, with D perhaps matching TRBD1 (5 bases). This CDR3 is built from 14 residues. V was clipped by 5 bases and J by 7 bases, with 12 bases between them. Germline-derived CDR1 and CDR2 are LNHDA and SQIVND (reference sequence). CDR3 bases: TGTGCCAGTAGTGTTCGGGAGGGGAATTCACCCCTCCACTTT. Protein product: CASSVREGNSPLHF.

The gene calls are TRBV6-1 and TRBJ1-5, with D possibly being TRBD1 (6 bases). The CDR3 runs 15 residues. The ends were cut back, 1 base at V and 2 bases at J, with 9 bases in the middle. Germline-derived CDR1 and CDR2 are MNHNS and SASEGT. CDR3 coding DNA: TGTGCCAGCAGTGAAGATGCAGGGGGCAATCAGCCCCAGCATTTT. Translated: CASSEDAGGNQPQHF.

This clone was seen just once. This chain uses TRBV11-2 with TRBJ1-4; D is uncertain. Germline lookup yields CDR1 SGHAT and CDR2 FQNNGV. The V and J ends lost 1 base and 8 bases respectively, with 8 bases between them. The CDR3 is 13 residues long. The CDR3 spells CASSLVLVEKLFF. The CDR3 DNA sequence: TGTGCCAGCAGCTTAGTACTCGTGGAAAAACTGTTTTTT.

There are a few counts of this clone. The chain employs TRBV5-1 and TRBJ1-1, with D maybe TRBD1 (6 bases). V lost 1 base to trimming and J lost 3 bases, with 16 bases between them. CDR3 length equals 16 residues. Germline lookup yields CDR1 SGHRS and CDR2 YFSETQ. The CDR3 is CASSLPPPGVDTEAFF. The CDR3 coding sequence is TGCGCCAGCAGCTTGCCCCCCCCAGGGGTGGACACTGAAGCTTTCTTT.

J is TRBJ1-2 and V is TRBV19, with a tentative D call TRBD1 (5 bases). Germline CDR1 is LNHDA and CDR2 is SQIVND (reference sequence). V was clipped by 9 bases and J by 5 bases, with 16 bases between them. The CDR3 sequence is 13 residues long. For the CDR3, the DNA is TGTGCCAGCGGGGGTGTCGGCCCTTATGGCTACACCTTC. Protein product: CASGGVGPYGYTF.

This chain uses TRBV27 with TRBJ1-2; 8 bases agree with TRBD1. CDR3 length equals 14 residues. The junction had 8 bases not matched to a gene; V was cut back by 4 bases and J by 7 bases. CDR1 and CDR2 from the germline V gene are MNHEY and SMNVEV (reference sequence). The CDR3 sequence: CASSSPWTGTGYTF. CDR3 nucleotides: TGTGCCAGCAGTTCCCCGTGGACAGGGACTGGCTACACCTTC.

This rearrangement joins TRBV4-2 to TRBJ1-2, with D unclear. V lost 0 bases to trimming and J lost 4 bases, with 9 bases between them. The length of the CDR3 is 14 residues. Germline CDR1 and CDR2: LGHNA and YNFKEQ. The CDR3 region is CASSQELQSYGYTF. The CDR3 coding sequence is TGTGCCAGCAGCCAAGAATTACAGTCCTATGGCTACACCTTC.

The chain joins TRBV30 to TRBJ1-1; D is uncertain. Trimming cost V 7 bases and J 8 bases, with 14 bases left between them. Germline CDR1 reads GTSNPN; CDR2 reads SVGIG (reference sequence). The CDR3 sequence is 11 residues long. The CDR3 reads CAFREYREAFF. Written as DNA, the CDR3 is TGTGCCTTTCGGGAGTACAGAGAAGCTTTCTTT.

This chain connects TRBV5-1 to TRBJ1-2; a weak D match, TRBD1 (6 bases). Germline CDR1 and CDR2: SGHRS and YFSETQ. This CDR3 is built from 14 residues. The V end lost 0 bases, the J end lost 6 bases, and 12 bases lay between the germline ends. CDR3 bases: TGCGCCAGCAGCTTGGCAGGGGAATGGAATGGCTACACCTTC. Encoded protein: CASSLAGEWNGYTF.

This rearrangement joins TRBV7-9 to TRBJ2-7, with 10 positions matching TRBD1. CDR3 length: 17 residues. Germline V gene lookup returns CDR1 SEHNR and CDR2 FQNEAQ (reference sequence). V shed 2 bases and J 2 bases; nucleotides not matched to a gene: 9. CDR3 in DNA: TGTGCCAGCAGCTTATGGGTAGGGACAGGGGTTCCCTACGAGCAGTACTTC. It codes for CASSLWVGTGVPYEQYF.

This chain uses TRBV11-3 with TRBJ1-1, with D possibly being TRBD1 (5 bases). V lost 3 bases and J lost 1, with 9 bases in between. Germline CDR1 is SGHNT and CDR2 is YENEEA. The CDR3 totals 14 residues. The CDR3 sequence: CASSFAGPNTEAFF. CDR3 nucleotide sequence: TGTGCCAGCAGCTTTGCGGGACCGAACACTGAAGCTTTCTTT.

The rearrangement links TRBV7-9 to TRBJ2-7; 7 nucleotides match TRBD2. The CDR3 has 13 residues. The V gene end was trimmed by 0 bases and the J gene end by 6 bases; junction bases not matched to a gene: 2. Germline CDR1 reads SEHNR; CDR2 reads FQNEAQ (reference sequence). The CDR3 reads CASSLAGGREQYF. CDR3 bases: TGTGCCAGCAGCTTAGCGGGAGGGCGCGAGCAGTACTTC.

The gene calls are TRBV30 and TRBJ1-1; possibly TRBD1 for D (5 bases). Trimming removed 2 bases from V and 6 bases from J, with 10 bases in between. Germline V gene lookup returns CDR1 GTSNPN and CDR2 SVGIG (reference sequence). This CDR3 region has 12 residues. The CDR3 region is CAWSLRGAEAFF. CDR3 coding DNA: TGTGCCTGGAGTCTTAGGGGTGCTGAAGCTTTCTTT. The whole variable domain, filled in from reference TRBV30 and TRBJ1-1, reads SQTIHQWPATLVQPVGSPLSLECTVEGTSNPNLYWYRQAAGRGLQLLFYSVGIGQISSEVPQNLSASRPQDRQFILSSKKLLLSDSGFYLCAWSLRGAEAFFGQGTRLTVV.

The V and J genes are TRBV11-2 and TRBJ2-3, with 9 bases identical to TRBD2. The ends lost 5 bases at V and 2 bases at J; junction bases unmatched: 11. From germline, CDR1 is SGHAT and CDR2 FQNNGV. This CDR3 is built from 17 residues. The CDR3 DNA reads TGTGCCAGCAGCCCCCCTGGAGCGGGGGGTGACACAGATACGCAGTATTTT. As protein: CASSPPGAGGDTDTQYF. Complete variable domain (other parts from reference TRBV11-2 and TRBJ2-3): EAGVAQSPRYKIIEKRQSVAFWCNPISGHATLYWYQQILGQGPKLLIQFQNNGVVDDSQLPKDRFSAERLKGVDSTLKIQPAKLEDSAVYLCASSPPGAGGDTDTQYFGPGTRLTVL.

As to this clone: The germline gene is not matched at one end of the junction; a read error may be the cause. This chain links TRBV7-2 with TRBJ2-2, with 7 bases that match TRBD2. The CDR3 extends over 12 amino acids. Germline V gene sequence: CDR1 SGHTA, CDR2 FQGNSA. Written as DNA, the CDR3 is TGTGCCAGCAGCTTGCGGGGAGGGGTGCTGTTTTTT. This gives the protein CASSLRGGVLFF.

CDR3: CASSPLQATTGNTIYF. CDR3 DNA sequence: TGTGCCAGCAGCCCCCTCCAGGCCACGACTGGAAACACCATATATTTT. The rearrangement links TRBV5-6 to TRBJ1-3, with D uncertain. The CDR3 has 16 amino acids. The V gene lost 4 bases and the J gene lost 2 bases, with 16 bases spanning the gap. The germline V gene encodes CDR1 SGHDT and CDR2 YYEEEE. Based on the CDR3 plus reference TRBV5-6 and TRBJ1-3, the full variable domain is DAGVTQSPTHLIKTRGQQVTLRCSPKSGHDTVSWYQQALGQGPQFIFQYYEEEERQRGNFPDRFSGHQFPNYSSELNVNALLLGDSALYLCASSPLQATTGNTIYFGEGSWLTVV.

This chain connects TRBV27 to TRBJ1-2; D ambiguous. The germline V and J ends were trimmed by 6 bases and 4 bases, with 12 bases remaining between them. The CDR3 loop spans 13 amino acids. CDR1 and CDR2 (germline): MNHEY, SMNVEV (reference sequence). DNA of the CDR3: TGTGCCAGCAGCCCCAGACTCCTCTATGGCTACACCTTC. Its protein product is CASSPRLLYGYTF.

For this clone: This specimen includes other DNA sequences encoding the same CDR3. The chain combines TRBV18 with TRBJ2-7; TRBD2 might be the D (5 bases). Trimming took 2 bases from V and 0 from J, leaving 5 bases between them. Per germline, CDR1 KGHSH and CDR2 LQKENI. The CDR3 loop spans 13 amino acids. Here the CDR3 DNA reads TGTGCCAGCTCACCAGGGAGCTCCTACGAGCAGTACTTC. Translating it yields CASSPGSSYEQYF.

This clone was found a few times. Other DNA sequences from this sample encode an identical CDR3 as well. V usage is TRBV6-5 and J usage is TRBJ2-7, with 9 bases identical to TRBD1. J gave up 3 bases and V 7 bases, and 7 bases lay outside the gene matches. CDR1 and CDR2 (germline): MNHEY, SVGAGI. The CDR3 contains 14 residues. CDR3 nucleotide sequence: TGTGCCAGCACCAAGGGACAGGGAGGCTACGAGCAGTACTTC. Residues: CASTKGQGGYEQYF.

As to this clone: The sample carries other DNA sequences with the same CDR3. The chain couples TRBV6-5 to TRBJ2-7, with 9 bases lining up with TRBD1. V shed 6 bases and J 4 bases; nucleotides not matched to a gene: 4. Germline V gene data show CDR1 as MNHEY and CDR2 as SVGAGI. The CDR3 extends over 13 amino acids. In DNA, the CDR3 is TGTGCCAGCAGCAGGGACAGGGAATACGAGCAGTACTTC. Translating gives CASSRDREYEQYF.

V usage is TRBV27 and J usage is TRBJ1-5; D might be TRBD1 (5 bases). CDR3 size: 15 residues. V lost 3 bases to trimming and J lost 7 bases, with 16 bases between them. Germline V gene sequence: CDR1 MNHEY, CDR2 SMNVEV (reference sequence). The CDR3 DNA reads TGTGCCAGCAGTTTTAGGGCGGCAGGGCCCCAGCCCCAGCATTTT. This translates into CASSFRAAGPQPQHF.

This chain uses TRBV4-1 with TRBJ2-7, with TRBD1 as a possible D gene (6 bases). V shed 3 bases and J shed 2 bases, with 14 bases lying between them. The germline V gene has CDR1 MGHRA and CDR2 YSYEKL. This CDR3 spans 15 amino acids. The CDR3 coding sequence is TGCGCCAGCAGCCAGACAGGACCCGCGCCCTACGAGCAGTACTTC. Residues: CASSQTGPAPYEQYF.

The table lists this clone with a count of one. The chain joins TRBV6-6 to TRBJ2-1, with TRBD1 matching 8 bases. Germline lookup yields CDR1 MNHNY and CDR2 SVGAGI (reference sequence). This CDR3 comprises 15 residues. Unmatched junction bases numbered 6, after V lost 6 bases and J lost 2 bases. The CDR3 DNA reads as TGTGCCAGCAGAAGACAGGGGCGACCCTACAATGAGCAGTTCTTC. It codes for CASRRQGRPYNEQFF.

The chain employs TRBV7-2 and TRBJ1-2, with D possibly matching TRBD1 (6 bases). The CDR3 loop spans 17 amino acids. Looked up from germline, CDR1 is SGHTA and CDR2 is FQGNSA. V dropped 4 bases and J dropped 2 bases, with 20 bases sitting between them. The CDR3 is CASSSFLTGSRNYGYTF. The CDR3 nucleotides read TGTGCCAGCAGCTCCTTCTTGACAGGCTCAAGGAACTATGGCTACACCTTC. The full variable domain, in which reference TRBV7-2 and TRBJ1-2 provide the parts outside the CDR3, is GAGVSQSPSNKVTEKGKDVELRCDPISGHTALYWYRQSLGQGLEFLIYFQGNSAPDKSGLPSDRFSAERTGGSVSTLTIQRTQQEDSAVYLCASSSFLTGSRNYGYTFGSGTRLTVV.